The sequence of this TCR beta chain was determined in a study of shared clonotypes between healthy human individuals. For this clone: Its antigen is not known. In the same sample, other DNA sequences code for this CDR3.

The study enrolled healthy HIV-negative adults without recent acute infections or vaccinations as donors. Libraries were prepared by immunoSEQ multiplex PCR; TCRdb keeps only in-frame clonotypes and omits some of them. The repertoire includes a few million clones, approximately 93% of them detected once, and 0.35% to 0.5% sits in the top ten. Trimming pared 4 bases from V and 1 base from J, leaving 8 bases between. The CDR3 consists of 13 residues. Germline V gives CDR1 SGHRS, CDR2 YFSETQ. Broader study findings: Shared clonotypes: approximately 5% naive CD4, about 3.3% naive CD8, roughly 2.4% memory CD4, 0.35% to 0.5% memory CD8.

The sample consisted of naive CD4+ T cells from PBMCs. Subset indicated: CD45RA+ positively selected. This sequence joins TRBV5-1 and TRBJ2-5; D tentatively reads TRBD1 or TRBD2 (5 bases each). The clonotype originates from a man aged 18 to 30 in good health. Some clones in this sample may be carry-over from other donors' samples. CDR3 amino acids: CASSRDGQETQYF. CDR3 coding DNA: TGCGCCAGCAGCAGGGACGGCCAAGAGACCCAGTACTTC.